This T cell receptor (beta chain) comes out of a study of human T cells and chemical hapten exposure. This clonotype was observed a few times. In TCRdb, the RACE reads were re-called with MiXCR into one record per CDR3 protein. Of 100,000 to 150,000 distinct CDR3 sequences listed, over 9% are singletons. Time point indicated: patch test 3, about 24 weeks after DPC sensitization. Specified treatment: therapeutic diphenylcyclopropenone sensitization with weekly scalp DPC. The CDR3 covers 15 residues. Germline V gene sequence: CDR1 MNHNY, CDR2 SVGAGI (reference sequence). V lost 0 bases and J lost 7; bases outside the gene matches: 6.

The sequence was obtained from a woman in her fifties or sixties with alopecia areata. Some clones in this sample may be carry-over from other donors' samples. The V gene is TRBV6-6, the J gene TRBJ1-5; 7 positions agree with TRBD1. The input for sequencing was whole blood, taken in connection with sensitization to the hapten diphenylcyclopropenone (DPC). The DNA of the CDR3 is TGTGCCAGCAGTTACTCTAACAGGGGAGGACAGCCCCAGCATTTT. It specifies CASSYSNRGGQPQHF.